A selection of T cell receptor beta chains follows, all from one sample in a study of beta chain features in type 1 diabetes. The data were produced by immunoSEQ multiplex PCR, yet TCRdb's version contains in-frame clones alone and is incomplete. The sample contains 600,000 or so clones, under 15% of which appear only once. Sample: naive CD4+ T cells from blood. The receptors here all came from a man younger than 45 with type 1 diabetes. The CDR3 runs from the conserved cysteine through the conserved F or W. A D gene is named only where the DNA matches it firmly. Clone size is given for some rows only: seen once, a few or many times, or a class if the clone is expanded.

clone size	V gene	J gene	D gene	CDR3 protein	CDR3 DNA
NA	TRBV19	TRBJ2-3	NA	CASRTDLTDTQYF	TGTGCCAGTAGGACGGATCTCACAGATACGCAGTATTTT
few	TRBV7-9	TRBJ1-1	TRBD1	CASSPWTGVNTEAFF	TGTGCCAGCAGCCCATGGACAGGGGTGAACACTGAAGCTTTCTTT
NA	TRBV6-6	TRBJ1-1	NA	CASSYLSEQNTEAFF	TGTGCCAGCAGTTACTTGTCGGAGCAGAACACTGAAGCTTTCTTT
NA	TRBV10-3	TRBJ1-1	NA	CAISIQGNTEAFF	TGTGCCATCAGCATCCAGGGGAACACTGAAGCTTTCTTT
few	TRBV10-1	TRBJ2-3	TRBD2	CASSETAGGPDTQYF	TGCGCCAGCAGTGAGACGGCGGGGGGTCCAGATACGCAGTATTTT
few	TRBV5-1	TRBJ1-4	NA	CASSLDGREDEKLFF	TGCGCCAGCAGCTTGGATGGGAGGGAGGACGAAAAACTGTTTTTT
few	TRBV7-8	TRBJ2-5	NA	CASSLSFSSDGRTQYF	TGTGCCAGCAGCTTAAGTTTTTCGTCCGATGGCCGAACCCAGTACTTC
NA	TRBV7-9	TRBJ2-7	NA	CASTEVVVESEQYF	TGTGCCAGCACCGAGGTTGTGGTAGAGTCGGAGCAGTACTTC
NA	TRBV7-2	TRBJ1-5	NA	CASSLTGMGNQPQHF	TGTGCCAGCAGTTTAACAGGGATGGGCAATCAGCCCCAGCATTTT
NA	TRBV4-2	TRBJ1-1	NA	CASSQLWGLSEAFF	TGTGCCAGCAGCCAACTCTGGGGACTATCTGAAGCTTTCTTT
NA	TRBV19	TRBJ2-3	NA	CASKFQGTDTQYF	TGTGCCAGTAAATTTCAGGGCACAGATACGCAGTATTTT
NA	TRBV7-8	TRBJ1-2	NA	CASSVVDGGNYGYTF	TGTGCCAGCAGCGTCGTGGATGGGGGGAACTATGGCTACACCTTC
few	TRBV7-2	TRBJ2-7	NA	CASTSRGGGYEQYF	TGTGCCAGCACCAGTAGAGGAGGGGGCTACGAGCAGTACTTC
NA	TRBV14	TRBJ2-5	NA	CASSPGPHSGTQYF	TGTGCCAGCAGCCCCGGACCTCACTCGGGGACCCAGTACTTC
NA	TRBV9	TRBJ2-7	NA	CASSPRTETYEQYF	TGTGCCAGCAGCCCTCGGACGGAAACCTACGAGCAGTACTTC
few	TRBV25-1	TRBJ1-6	NA	CASSVDGASYNSPLHF	TGTGCCAGCAGTGTCGACGGTGCGTCCTATAATTCACCCCTCCACTTT
NA	TRBV4-2	TRBJ1-2	NA	CASSRDTYGYTF	TGTGCCAGCAGCCGGGACACCTATGGCTACACCTTC
NA	TRBV5-6	TRBJ2-3	NA	CISFDRPDTDTQYF	TGCATAAGCTTTGACAGGCCGGACACAGATACGCAGTATTTT
few	TRBV7-9	TRBJ2-3	TRBD2	CASSRTSGGDTQYF	TGTGCCAGCAGCCGGACTAGCGGGGGAGATACGCAGTATTTT
NA	TRBV7-2	TRBJ1-5	TRBD1	CASSSGGDRGVGQPQHF	TGTGCCAGCAGCTCGGGCGGGGACAGGGGAGTTGGGCAGCCCCAGCATTTT
few	TRBV11-2	TRBJ2-2	NA	CASSLDLTLAELFF	TGTGCCAGCAGCTTAGACCTCACGTTGGCGGAGCTGTTTTTT
NA	TRBV5-1	TRBJ1-5	NA	CASSFLGQGGGNQPQHF	TGCGCCAGCAGCTTCCTGGGCCAGGGAGGTGGCAATCAGCCCCAGCATTTT
NA	TRBV29-1	TRBJ1-2	NA	CSVRREEVDGYTF	TGCAGCGTTCGTCGAGAGGAGGTCGACGGCTACACCTTC
NA	TRBV27	TRBJ1-2	NA	CASSLSHMSRGYTF	TGTGCCAGCAGTTTATCCCACATGTCGAGGGGCTACACCTTC
NA	TRBV6-1	TRBJ2-1	NA	CASRDYNEQFF	TGTGCCAGCAGGGATTACAATGAGCAGTTCTTC
NA	TRBV4-3	TRBJ1-4	NA	CASRVGTTTNEKLFF	TGCGCCAGCAGGGTGGGGACAACAACTAATGAAAAACTGTTTTTT
few	TRBV7-2	TRBJ2-7	NA	CASSLGPGGSLYEQYF	TGTGCCAGCAGCTTAGGGCCTGGCGGGTCGCTCTACGAGCAGTACTTC
NA	TRBV18	TRBJ2-2	NA	CASSPTGWNTGELFF	TGTGCCAGCTCACCAACGGGGTGGAACACCGGGGAGCTGTTTTTT
NA	TRBV29-1	TRBJ2-7	NA	CSVARAGLEQYF	TGCAGCGTTGCTCGGGCGGGCCTCGAGCAGTACTTC
few	TRBV5-6	TRBJ1-5	NA	CASSLHPGTRGGNQPQHF	TGTGCCAGCAGCTTGCACCCCGGGACTCGAGGGGGCAATCAGCCCCAGCATTTT
few	TRBV28	TRBJ2-7	NA	CASSLVLDRAYEQYF	TGTGCCAGCAGTTTAGTATTAGACAGAGCCTACGAGCAGTACTTC
NA	TRBV7-9	TRBJ1-4	TRBD1	CASSLRGQGAQKLFF	TGTGCCAGCAGCTTGAGGGGACAGGGAGCCCAAAAACTGTTTTTT
NA	TRBV7-2	TRBJ1-5	NA	CASSSPNQPQHF	TGTGCCAGCAGCTCCCCGAATCAGCCCCAGCATTTT
few	TRBV2	TRBJ1-1	NA	CASRRDVNTEAFF	TGTGCCAGCAGGCGGGACGTGAACACTGAAGCTTTCTTT
NA	TRBV30	TRBJ1-2	NA	CAWSIGQGGLYGYTF	TGTGCCTGGAGTATCGGCCAGGGTGGTCTCTATGGCTACACCTTC
few	TRBV27	TRBJ1-1	NA	CASHQRGAGNTEAFF	TGTGCCAGTCACCAAAGGGGGGCCGGGAACACTGAAGCTTTCTTT
few	TRBV18	TRBJ2-3	TRBD2	CASSPSAEGGTDTQYF	TGTGCCAGCTCACCATCGGCAGAGGGAGGGACAGATACGCAGTATTTT
NA	TRBV14	TRBJ1-2	NA	CASSQDLQGDLYGYTF	TGTGCCAGCAGCCAAGATTTACAGGGAGACCTCTATGGCTACACCTTC
NA	TRBV30	TRBJ1-4	NA	CAWSTLATNEKLFF	TGTGCCTGGAGTACACTTGCAACTAATGAAAAACTGTTTTTT
NA	TRBV2	TRBJ1-1	NA	CASRSGTVNTEAFF	TGTGCCAGCAGGTCCGGGACTGTGAACACTGAAGCTTTCTTT
NA	TRBV29-1	TRBJ2-1	NA	CSVGVSYNEQFF	TGCAGCGTTGGGGTCAGTTACAATGAGCAGTTCTTC
NA	TRBV10-3	TRBJ1-3	NA	CAISAGLASGNTIYF	TGTGCCATCAGCGCTGGTCTGGCCTCTGGAAACACCATATATTTT
NA	TRBV28	TRBJ1-4	TRBD1	CASSSEGAANEKLFF	TGTGCCAGCAGTTCCGAGGGGGCCGCTAATGAAAAACTGTTTTTT
few	TRBV5-4	TRBJ2-7	NA	CASSSRQEGIYEQYF	TGTGCCAGCAGCTCCCGACAGGAGGGGATCTACGAGCAGTACTTC
few	TRBV2	TRBJ1-1	TRBD1	CASSSQGAPNTEAFF	TGTGCCAGTTCGTCCCAGGGGGCGCCGAACACTGAAGCTTTCTTT
NA	TRBV25-1	TRBJ1-2	NA	CASSESWQYGYTF	TGTGCCAGCAGTGAATCGTGGCAGTATGGCTACACCTTC
few	TRBV6-5	TRBJ2-5	NA	CASSDRKETQYF	TGTGCCAGCAGTGACAGAAAAGAGACCCAGTACTTC
few	TRBV5-4	TRBJ1-2	NA	CASSLGTGRDYGYTF	TGTGCCAGCAGCCTGGGAACAGGGCGAGACTATGGCTACACCTTC
NA	TRBV5-4	TRBJ2-6	NA	CASSLGRGSSGANVLTF	TGTGCCAGCAGCTTGGGGAGGGGGTCCTCTGGGGCCAACGTCCTGACTTTC
NA	TRBV9	TRBJ2-7	TRBD1	CASSRLGTGAGEQYF	TGTGCCAGCAGCCGACTTGGGACAGGGGCGGGCGAGCAGTACTTC
few	TRBV14	TRBJ1-2	NA	CASSQGVWQPYGYTF	TGTGCCAGCAGCCAAGGAGTTTGGCAGCCGTATGGCTACACCTTC